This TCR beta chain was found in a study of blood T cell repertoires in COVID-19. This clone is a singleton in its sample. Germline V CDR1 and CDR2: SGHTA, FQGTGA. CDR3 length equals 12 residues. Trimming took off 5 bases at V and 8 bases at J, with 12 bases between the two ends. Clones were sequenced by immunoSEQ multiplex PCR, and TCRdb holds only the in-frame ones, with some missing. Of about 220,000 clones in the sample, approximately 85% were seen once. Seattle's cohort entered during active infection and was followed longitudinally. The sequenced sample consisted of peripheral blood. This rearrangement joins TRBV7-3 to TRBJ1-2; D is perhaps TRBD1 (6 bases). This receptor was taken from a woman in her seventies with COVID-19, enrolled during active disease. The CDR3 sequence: CASSPGDGGYTF. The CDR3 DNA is TGTGCCAGCAGCCCAGGGGACGGCGGCTACACCTTC.